The 26 T cell receptor beta chains in this list originate from one sample, sequenced in a study of T-cell memory formation after mild COVID-19. MiXCR, applied by TCRdb to the 5' RACE reads, yields one record per CDR3 protein. In the table there are about 200,000 distinct CDR3 sequences, 16% of which are singletons. Sample: PBMCs or a T cell subset sorted from them (not recorded which). The receptors shown here come from an adult woman who had mild COVID-19 (a few samples of this study predate the infection). Cell type and time point are not known.

This clonotype was counted a few times. The V and J genes are TRBV5-1 and TRBJ1-1, with D tentatively TRBD1 (5 bases). Per germline, CDR1 SGHRS and CDR2 YFSETQ. V was cut by 4 bases and J by 4 bases, with 11 bases left in between. The CDR3 loop spans 13 amino acids. CDR3 in DNA: TGCGCCAGCAGCGAGGGGACCTTCACTGAAGCTTTCTTT. It specifies CASSEGTFTEAFF.

The chain carries TRBV30 and TRBJ1-4, with TRBD1 as a possible D gene (5 bases). The V gene's germline CDR1 is GTSNPN and CDR2 SVGIG (reference sequence). V lost 4 bases and J 4 bases, leaving 16 bases between the germline ends. CDR3 length: 15 amino acids. The CDR3 region is CAWKPGTVYNEKLFF. The CDR3 region has the DNA TGTGCCTGGAAACCGGGGACCGTTTATAATGAAAAACTGTTTTTT.

The J gene is TRBJ1-2, the V gene TRBV6-5; 8 positions agree with TRBD1. CDR1 and CDR2 (germline): MNHEY, SVGAGI. V was clipped by 6 bases and J by 1 base; unmatched bases: 4. The CDR3 is 14 residues long. CDR3 loop: CASRKDRVNYGYTF. The CDR3 DNA follows: TGTGCCAGCAGGAAGGACAGGGTTAACTATGGCTACACCTTC.

This clonotype came up once. The rearrangement links TRBV7-6 to TRBJ2-1; 12 positions match TRBD2. J gave up 8 bases and V 4 bases, and 12 bases lay outside the gene matches. The CDR3 is made up of 17 amino acids. CDR1 SGHVS and CDR2 FNYEAQ come from the germline V gene. The CDR3 DNA sequence: TGTGCCAGCAGCTATAGATCTAGCGGGGGGGCCCGCGATGAGCAGTTCTTC. Encoded protein: CASSYRSSGGARDEQFF.

The chain carries TRBV5-5 and TRBJ2-1; 8 bases map to TRBD2. This CDR3 contains 15 residues. Germline loops: CDR1 SGHKS, CDR2 YYEKEE (reference sequence). After removal of 4 bases from V and 1 base from J, the junction contained 4 bases not matched to a gene. CDR3 region: CASSRAGASYNEQFF. CDR3 bases: TGTGCCAGCAGCCGAGCGGGAGCATCCTACAATGAGCAGTTCTTC.

The rearrangement joins TRBV24-1 to TRBJ2-2; D may be TRBD2 (6 bases). Germline V gene lookup returns CDR1 KGHDR and CDR2 SFDVKD. The CDR3 contains 14 residues. V was cut by 7 bases and J by 3 bases, with 11 bases left in between. CDR3 region: CATSAGRYTGELFF. CDR3 sequence (DNA): TGTGCCACCAGCGCAGGGAGGTACACCGGGGAGCTGTTTTTT.

This clonotype was picked up a small number of times. J is TRBJ1-1 and V is TRBV2; the D gene is possibly TRBD1 (6 bases). The V end lost 9 bases, the J end lost 6 bases, and 26 bases lay between the germline ends. This CDR3 is 16 amino acids long. Germline V gene sequence: CDR1 SNHLY, CDR2 FYNNEI. CDR3 sequence reads: CASSRTENLLGAEAFF. CDR3 DNA sequence: TGTGCCAGTAGCAGGACAGAGAACCTGTTGGGGGCTGAAGCTTTCTTT.

This clonotype showed up just once. This chain uses TRBV5-4 with TRBJ2-3; D remains ambiguous. V was trimmed by 0 bases and J by 2 bases, leaving 7 bases between them. CDR3 size: 14 residues. Looked up from germline, CDR1 is SGHNT and CDR2 is YYREEE (reference sequence). CDR3 sequence reads: CASSLAQTTDTQYF. Here the CDR3 DNA reads TGTGCCAGCAGCTTGGCTCAGACCACAGATACGCAGTATTTT.

This clonotype has a handful of counts. The rearrangement uses TRBV10-3 and TRBJ1-1; D is undetermined. This CDR3 is 14 amino acids long. CDR1 is ENHRY and CDR2 is SYGVKD in the germline V gene. V shed 0 bases and J shed 3 bases, with 8 bases lying between them. The CDR3 sequence is CAISESLGYTEAFF. In DNA, the CDR3 is TGTGCCATCAGTGAGTCTCTAGGGTACACTGAAGCTTTCTTT.

There are a few counts of this clonotype. This chain uses TRBV20-1 with TRBJ1-2, with 7 bases matching TRBD1. The CDR3 totals 14 residues. V lost 1 base to trimming and J lost 3 bases; unmatched junction nucleotides: 5. Germline lookup yields CDR1 DFQATT and CDR2 SNEGSKA (reference sequence). For the CDR3, the DNA is TGCAGTGCTAGAGGACAGGGCGTCGACTATGGCTACACCTTC. It is translated as CSARGQGVDYGYTF.

V and J are TRBV5-1 and TRBJ1-1; TRBD1 is a possible D gene (5 bases). In germline, CDR1 is SGHRS, CDR2 YFSETQ. This CDR3 has 15 amino acids. V lost 2 bases and J lost 1, with 12 bases in between. For the CDR3, the DNA is TGCGCCAGCAGCTTTCCGGGACGGAGGAACACTGAAGCTTTCTTT. It is translated as CASSFPGRRNTEAFF. Full variable domain (missing parts from reference TRBV5-1 and TRBJ1-1): KAGVTQTPRYLIKTRGQQVTLSCSPISGHRSVSWYQQTPGQGLQFLFEYFSETQRNKGNFPGRFSGRQFSNSRSEMNVSTLELGDSALYLCASSFPGRRNTEAFFGQGTRLTVV.

J is TRBJ2-5 and V is TRBV30, with D perhaps TRBD2 (5 bases). This CDR3 spans 13 amino acids. From germline, CDR1 is GTSNPN and CDR2 SVGIG (reference sequence). V lost 0 bases, J lost 2 bases, and 7 bases lay in between. CDR3 sequence reads: CAWSVRGQETQYF. CDR3 nucleotides: TGTGCCTGGAGTGTACGAGGGCAAGAGACCCAGTACTTC.

The chain employs TRBV9 and TRBJ2-2, with D maybe TRBD1 (5 bases). Per germline, CDR1 SGDLS and CDR2 YYNGEE. V dropped 6 bases and J dropped 4 bases, with 16 bases sitting between them. The CDR3 has 15 amino acids. CDR3 region: CASTLRAGPTGELFF. CDR3 coding DNA: TGTGCCAGCACCCTACGGGCAGGGCCCACCGGGGAGCTGTTTTTT.

This clonotype has more than one count but fewer than ten. V and J are TRBV18 and TRBJ2-7; D is perhaps TRBD1 or TRBD2 (5 bases each). The CDR3 has 16 residues. V lost 0 bases and J lost 4, with 16 bases in between. In germline, CDR1 is KGHSH, CDR2 LQKENI. The CDR3 reads CASSPPVGPSGYEQYF. In DNA form, the CDR3 reads TGTGCCAGCTCACCACCCGTGGGACCATCAGGATACGAGCAGTACTTC.

This clonotype was detected only a few times. V and J are TRBV12-3 or TRBV12-4 and TRBJ2-1; no definite D call. V gave up 3 bases and J gave up 11 bases, with 8 bases separating them. The CDR3 extends over 11 amino acids. In DNA form, the CDR3 reads TGTGCCAGCAGTTTCTCCTATCAGCAGTTCTTC. This encodes CASSFSYQQFF.

This clonotype was seen only a few times. This chain joins TRBV7-8 and TRBJ1-4, with TRBD1 matching over 8 bases. V dropped 8 bases and J dropped 3; count of bases not matched to a gene: 2. The CDR3 has 13 residues. Germline V gene data show CDR1 as SGHVS and CDR2 as FQNEAQ. The CDR3 spells CASQGAANEKLFF. The CDR3 nucleotides are TGTGCCAGCCAGGGGGCCGCTAATGAAAAACTGTTTTTT.

The chain employs TRBV28 and TRBJ2-2; the match to TRBD2 covers 9 bases. The germline V gene has CDR1 MDHEN and CDR2 SYDVKM. This CDR3 comprises 18 residues. V trimming: 4 bases; J trimming: 2 bases; junction bases outside the gene matches: 11. The CDR3 DNA is TGTGCCAGCAGTTACGGGGTTCTAGCGGGACTCAACACCGGGGAGCTGTTTTTT. Its translation is CASSYGVLAGLNTGELFF.

A few counts support this clonotype. The genes are TRBV7-2 and TRBJ1-4; 7 nucleotides match TRBD1. Germline CDR1 SGHTA, CDR2 FQGNSA. The CDR3 is 17 amino acids. The junction had 7 bases not matched to a gene; V was cut back by 2 bases and J by 1 base. CDR3 nucleotide sequence: TGTGCCAGCAGCTTATACAGGGGAGGGGGAACTAATGAAAAACTGTTTTTT. Encoded protein: CASSLYRGGGTNEKLFF.

This clonotype has more than one count but fewer than ten. The V call is TRBV5-1, the J call TRBJ1-6, with no clear D. V lost 0 bases, J lost 5 bases, and 6 bases lay in between. The CDR3 consists of 14 residues. Per the germline V gene, CDR1 is SGHRS and CDR2 is YFSETQ. The chain's CDR3 is CASSLGLDNSPLHF. The CDR3 DNA follows: TGCGCCAGCAGCTTGGGACTGGATAATTCACCCCTCCACTTT.

This clonotype was observed a few times. J is TRBJ2-2 and V is TRBV6-5; 8 bases match TRBD2. This CDR3 spans 15 amino acids. J was trimmed by 1 base and V by 6 bases; bases with no gene match: 4. Per the germline V gene, CDR1 is MNHEY and CDR2 is SVGAGI. CDR3 sequence (DNA): TGTGCCAGCAGGCCAGCGGGGGTGAACACCGGGGAGCTGTTTTTT. This sequence encodes CASRPAGVNTGELFF.

This clonotype was observed many times. CDR3: CASSFTGELFF. The CDR3 region has the DNA TGTGCCAGCAGCTTCACCGGGGAGCTGTTTTTT. The V gene is TRBV12-3 or TRBV12-4, the J gene TRBJ2-2; no definite D call. The CDR3 length is 11 residues. The V gene lost 6 bases and the J gene lost 4 bases, with 3 bases spanning the gap.

This clonotype showed up just a few times. This rearrangement joins TRBV6-5 to TRBJ1-5, with D maybe TRBD1 (5 bases). The CDR3 consists of 13 residues. Trimming took 5 bases from V and 7 from J, leaving 12 bases between them. Germline CDR1 and CDR2: MNHEY and SVGAGI. CDR3 amino acids: CASSALGGQPQHF. The DNA for the CDR3 is TGTGCCAGCAGTGCGTTGGGGGGACAGCCCCAGCATTTT.

Notes on this clonotype: The junction differs from germline at one of its ends, possibly a read error. The chain has TRBV25-1 and TRBJ1-2; D gene ambiguous. In germline, CDR1 is MGHDK, CDR2 SYGVNS. CDR3 length equals 12 residues. In nucleotides, the CDR3 is TGTGCCAGCAGGCGGGAAAACGGTGGCTATACCTTC. Translating gives CASRRENGGYTF.

Ten or more counts support this clonotype. J is TRBJ2-3 and V is TRBV7-2; maybe TRBD2 (6 bases). Trimming shortened V by 1 base and J by 3 bases, and 11 bases separated the two germline ends. The CDR3 extends over 15 amino acids. Germline CDR1 and CDR2: SGHTA and FQGNSA. The CDR3 sequence is CASSLGSGVTDTQYF. CDR3 nucleotide sequence: TGTGCCAGCAGCTTAGGTTCGGGAGTAACAGATACGCAGTATTTT.

The chain recombines TRBV3-1 with TRBJ1-3; D unresolved. This CDR3 is 15 amino acids long. Germline-derived CDR1 and CDR2 are LGHDT and YNNKEL (reference sequence). Trimming took 1 base from V and 5 from J, leaving 12 bases between them. CDR3 DNA: TGTGCCAGCAGCCAAGTTGGCGACCGTCGAAACACCATATATTTT. This encodes CASSQVGDRRNTIYF.

The sample holds a few counts of this clonotype. The rearrangement joins TRBV5-1 to TRBJ2-7, with 7 bases fitting TRBD1. Germline CDR1 reads SGHRS; CDR2 reads YFSETQ. The junction had 5 bases not matched to a gene; V was cut back by 2 bases and J by 3 bases. This CDR3 is built from 14 residues. The CDR3 loop reads CASSFLDRSYEQYF. Here the CDR3 DNA reads TGCGCCAGCAGCTTTCTGGACAGGAGCTACGAGCAGTACTTC.